Listed here are 23 T cell receptor beta chains from one sample, sequenced in a study of neurological immune-mediated disorders. Time point indicated: longitudinal time-point 2. One entry per CDR3 protein, called by TCRdb with MiXCR from the 5' RACE reads. The table shows 65,000 to 95,000 distinct CDR3 sequences, with nearly 6% occurring only once. The sequenced sample consisted of PBMCs. These receptors all come from a woman between 55 and 75 years old with multiple sclerosis.

In this sample, this clonotype turned up many times. The chain employs TRBV7-2 and TRBJ2-3, with D unclear. V was pared by 5 bases and J by 0 bases, with 12 bases between. The germline V gene has CDR1 SGHTA and CDR2 FQGNSA. The CDR3 contains 15 residues. CDR3 DNA: TGTGCCAGCAGCACGTTTATGCAAAGCACAGATACGCAGTATTTT. Encoded protein: CASSTFMQSTDTQYF. The variable domain in full, with the rest retrieved from reference TRBV7-2 and TRBJ2-3, is GAGVSQSPSNKVTEKGKDVELRCDPISGHTALYWYRQSLGQGLEFLIYFQGNSAPDKSGLPSDRFSAERTGGSVSTLTIQRTQQEDSAVYLCASSTFMQSTDTQYFGPGTRLTVL.

This clonotype appeared many times. The chain links TRBV12-3 or TRBV12-4 to TRBJ2-3; unclear D gene. There are 13 residues in the CDR3. V lost 8 bases, J lost 1 base, and 10 bases lay in between. Here the CDR3 DNA reads TGTGCCAGCCGCCGGCTAGGCACAGATACGCAGTATTTT. Translated: CASRRLGTDTQYF.

This clonotype was counted at least ten times. The chain recombines TRBV5-1 with TRBJ1-1, with 10 positions matching TRBD1. The germline V gene has CDR1 SGHRS and CDR2 YFSETQ. V shed 4 bases and J 6 bases; nucleotides not matched to a gene: 6. The CDR3 has 14 amino acids. The CDR3 coding sequence is TGCGCCAGCAGCCCGGGACAGGGGTCGGCTGAAGCTTTCTTT. Its translation: CASSPGQGSAEAFF.

This clonotype appeared many times. The chain links TRBV7-2 to TRBJ2-3, with TRBD2 identical over 12 bases. Germline loops: CDR1 SGHTA, CDR2 FQGNSA. This CDR3 is 16 amino acids long. Trimming removed 5 bases from V and 2 bases from J; junction bases left unmatched: 5. This CDR3 is CASSELAGGSTDTQYF. CDR3 nucleotides: TGTGCCAGCAGCGAACTAGCGGGAGGATCCACAGATACGCAGTATTTT.

This clonotype was counted many times. The V gene is TRBV5-1, the J gene TRBJ1-2, with a weak D call TRBD1 (5 bases). The CDR3 extends over 17 amino acids. Trimming cost V 0 bases and J 5 bases, with 20 bases left between them. Germline V gene sequence: CDR1 SGHRS, CDR2 YFSETQ. The CDR3 DNA reads TGCGCCAGCAGCTTGGGTCAATCGGGACCGTCGGTTTATGGCTACACCTTC. This codes for CASSLGQSGPSVYGYTF.

This clonotype was counted at least ten times. V is TRBV12-3 or TRBV12-4 and J is TRBJ1-5; D call uncertain. Trimming took 6 bases from V and 1 from J, leaving 13 bases between them. The CDR3 sequence is 15 residues long. CDR3 loop: CASRRGGISNQPQHF. CDR3 coding DNA: TGTGCCAGCAGGCGAGGAGGGATCAGCAATCAGCCCCAGCATTTT.

This clonotype came up many times. The chain couples TRBV7-2 to TRBJ2-7; D gene unclear. Trimming took off 4 bases at V and 6 bases at J, with 13 bases between the two ends. Germline V gene sequence: CDR1 SGHTA, CDR2 FQGNSA. There are 13 residues in the CDR3. DNA for the CDR3: TGTGCCAGCAGCTACGGAAGACCCACCGAGCAGTACTTC. Translated: CASSYGRPTEQYF.

This clonotype was counted ten times or more. The chain carries TRBV20-1 and TRBJ1-1, with unresolved D. This CDR3 has 14 residues. Deletions cut 0 bases from V and 0 bases from J, with 8 bases between. From germline, CDR1 is DFQATT and CDR2 SNEGSKA (reference sequence). CDR3 DNA: TGCAGTGCTAGAGATCCCCTCTTGAACACTGAAGCTTTCTTT. This sequence encodes CSARDPLLNTEAFF.

In this sample, this clonotype turned up many times. This chain connects TRBV5-5 to TRBJ2-2; TRBD2 agrees at 7 bases. Germline CDR1 reads SGHKS; CDR2 reads YYEKEE (reference sequence). This CDR3 is built from 18 residues. Trimming removed 1 base from V and 0 bases from J; junction bases left unmatched: 9. This CDR3 reads CASSLSVVAGANTGELFF. The CDR3 region has the DNA TGTGCCAGCAGCTTGTCGGTCGTGGCGGGAGCGAACACCGGGGAGCTGTTTTTT.

This clonotype was counted ten times or more. The DNA for the CDR3 is TGTGCCAGCAGTTACCTTCAGGGTGGGACAGATACGCAGTATTTT. Translating gives CASSYLQGGTDTQYF. The chain employs TRBV6-5 and TRBJ2-3; D possibly corresponds to TRBD1 (5 bases). This CDR3 comprises 15 residues. V was trimmed by 2 bases and J by 3 bases, leaving 12 bases between them. Germline assignment: CDR1 MNHEY and CDR2 SVGAGI.

Turning to this clonotype: A single base separates this from a much larger clone, so it may be a read error. The chain recombines TRBV5-1 with TRBJ2-1, with D possibly matching TRBD2 (6 bases). Trimming cost V 5 bases and J 11 bases, with 20 bases left between them. Per germline, CDR1 SGHRS and CDR2 YFSETQ. The CDR3 length is 14 residues. Here the CDR3 DNA reads TGCGCCAGCAGGCCCCCCCAAACGGGGGATCAGCAGTTCTTC. It codes for CASRPPQTGDQQFF. The complete variable domain, with remaining parts taken from reference TRBV5-1 and TRBJ2-1, reads KAGVTQTPRYLIKTRGQQVTLSCSPISGHRSVSWYQQTPGQGLQFLFEYFSETQRNKGNFPGRFSGRQFSNSRSEMNVSTLELGDSALYLCASRPPQTGDQQFFGPGTRLTVL.

The chain employs TRBV7-8 and TRBJ2-3; D is perhaps TRBD2 (5 bases). The ends were cut back, 5 bases at V and 0 bases at J, with 12 bases in the middle. The germline V gene encodes CDR1 SGHVS and CDR2 FQNEAQ. The CDR3 has 15 residues. CDR3 sequence: CASSPSGSSTDTQYF. CDR3 bases: TGTGCCAGCAGCCCCAGTGGGAGCAGCACAGATACGCAGTATTTT.

This clonotype was seen ten or more times. V and J are TRBV29-1 and TRBJ2-3, with a tentative D call TRBD1 (6 bases). In germline, CDR1 is SQVTM, CDR2 ANQGSEA. V was clipped by 4 bases and J by 3 bases, with 11 bases between them. CDR3 length equals 13 residues. The CDR3, as DNA: TGCAGCGTTGTTGGGGGCGCGACAGATACGCAGTATTTT. Translation gives CSVVGGATDTQYF.

This clonotype was counted many times. J is TRBJ1-3 and V is TRBV29-1; weak D call: TRBD1 (6 bases). This CDR3 has 15 residues. The V and J ends lost 4 bases and 7 bases respectively, with 20 bases between them. In germline, CDR1 is SQVTM, CDR2 ANQGSEA. The CDR3 reads CSVGYGQTQHNTIYF. CDR3 DNA sequence: TGCAGCGTTGGTTACGGACAGACTCAACACAACACCATATATTTT.

The table lists this clonotype with many counts. This chain joins TRBV6-5 and TRBJ1-2; perhaps TRBD1 as D (5 bases). The CDR3 consists of 13 residues. Germline V gives CDR1 MNHEY, CDR2 SVGAGI. The ends were cut back, 7 bases at V and 8 bases at J, with 17 bases in the middle. This chain's CDR3 is CASTMTGTDGYTF. CDR3 DNA: TGTGCCAGCACGATGACCGGGACGGACGGCTACACCTTC.

Ten or more counts support this clonotype. The rearrangement joins TRBV11-2 to TRBJ2-1; 11 bases line up with TRBD2. Trimming at V came to 1 base and at J to 10 bases, leaving 6 bases not matched to a gene. The CDR3 runs 15 residues. Germline V gene data show CDR1 as SGHAT and CDR2 as FQNNGV. CDR3 sequence reads: CASSLVSGGASEQFF. The CDR3, as DNA: TGTGCCAGCAGCTTAGTTAGCGGGGGGGCCTCGGAGCAGTTCTTC.

There are many counts of this clonotype. This chain connects TRBV9 to TRBJ1-2; no definite D call. The germline V gene has CDR1 SGDLS and CDR2 YYNGEE. Trimming cost V 4 bases and J 5 bases, with 9 bases left between them. CDR3 size: 12 residues. The CDR3 DNA reads TGTGCCAGCAGCCCCAGAGATTATGGCTACACCTTC. Translation gives CASSPRDYGYTF.

This clonotype was picked up many times. The chain uses TRBV20-1 and TRBJ2-1; 7 bases match TRBD2. The CDR3 has 14 residues. Germline V gene lookup returns CDR1 DFQATT and CDR2 SNEGSKA (reference sequence). The V segment lost 3 bases and the J segment 2 bases; nucleotides outside the gene matches: 4. In DNA form, the CDR3 reads TGCAGTGCTAGGCCTAGCGGCCCCTACAATGAGCAGTTCTTC. Translated, it gives CSARPSGPYNEQFF.

Ten or more counts support this clonotype. This chain uses TRBV12-3 or TRBV12-4 with TRBJ1-2, with TRBD1 as a possible D gene (5 bases). The CDR3 contains 15 residues. V lost 5 bases and J 7 bases, leaving 20 bases between the germline ends. The CDR3 nucleotides read TGTGCCAGCAGTCCCGGGACTTCTCGGATGGGTGGCTACACCTTC. Its translation is CASSPGTSRMGGYTF.

This clonotype was observed many times. The CDR3 loop is CASSLAGTGRSYEQYF. For the CDR3, the DNA is TGCGCCAGCAGCTTGGCCGGGACAGGGAGATCCTACGAGCAGTACTTC. The chain is built from TRBV5-1 and TRBJ2-7; TRBD1 matches at 9 bases. Germline V lookup: CDR1 SGHRS, CDR2 YFSETQ. The junction had 5 bases not matched to a gene; V was cut back by 0 bases and J by 1 base. The CDR3 is 16 residues long.

This clonotype has a count of ten or more. The chain uses TRBV20-1 and TRBJ1-2; the D is unclear. Trimming took 6 bases from V and 2 from J, leaving 22 bases between them. In germline, CDR1 is DFQATT, CDR2 SNEGSKA (reference sequence). The CDR3 is made up of 16 amino acids. The CDR3: CSATRGPGATNYGYTF. The CDR3 DNA reads TGCAGTGCCACTAGAGGCCCAGGAGCAACGAACTATGGCTACACCTTC.

The table lists this clonotype with a few counts. The J gene is TRBJ1-1, the V gene TRBV6-4; D not certain. The germline V gene encodes CDR1 MRHNA and CDR2 SNTAGT. Trimming stripped 0 bases from V and 7 bases from J, with 9 bases between. The CDR3 has 13 residues. The CDR3 bases are TGTGCCAGCAGTGACTCGGAGTGGGGTGAAGCTTTCTTT. Translated, it gives CASSDSEWGEAFF.

This clonotype was found many times. This chain joins TRBV5-1 and TRBJ1-1, with a possible D match to TRBD1 (6 bases). Germline V lookup: CDR1 SGHRS, CDR2 YFSETQ. V dropped 4 bases and J dropped 1 base, with 11 bases sitting between them. CDR3 length: 14 amino acids. CDR3 amino acids: CASSRATGNTEAFF. CDR3 bases: TGCGCCAGCAGCAGAGCGACAGGGAACACTGAAGCTTTCTTT.